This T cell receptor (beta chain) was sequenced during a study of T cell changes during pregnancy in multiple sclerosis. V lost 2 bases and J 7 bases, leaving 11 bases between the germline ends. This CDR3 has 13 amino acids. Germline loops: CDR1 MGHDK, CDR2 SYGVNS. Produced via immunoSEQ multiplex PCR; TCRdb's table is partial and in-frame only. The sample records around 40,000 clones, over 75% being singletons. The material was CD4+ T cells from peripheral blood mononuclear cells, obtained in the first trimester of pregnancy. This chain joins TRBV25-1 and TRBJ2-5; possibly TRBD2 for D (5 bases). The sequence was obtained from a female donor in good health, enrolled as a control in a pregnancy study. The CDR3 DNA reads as TGTGCCAGCAGTGAAGGGGAACGGGGGACCCAGTACTTC. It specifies CASSEGERGTQYF. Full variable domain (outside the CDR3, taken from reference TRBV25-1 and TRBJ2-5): EADIYQTPRYLVIGTGKKITLECSQTMGHDKMYWYQQDPGMELHLIHYSYGVNSTEKGDLSSESTVSRIRTEHFPLTLESARPSHTSQYLCASSEGERGTQYFGPGTRLLVL.